This T cell receptor (beta chain) was identified during a study of PD-1 blockade in classical Hodgkin lymphoma. Study findings and constraints: Complete responders entered with baseline diversity on par with newly diagnosed patients, the results showed.

Only in-frame clones appear in the TCRdb table, and some are missing; sequencing was by immunoSEQ multiplex PCR. Of approximately 51,000 clones in the sample, around 67% were seen once. J gave up 7 bases and V 3 bases, and 6 bases lay outside the gene matches. The CDR3 runs 14 residues. Germline V lookup: CDR1 MGHDK, CDR2 SYGVNS. Note on this clone: Its target is not known.

Each of the patients experienced relapse following autologous stem cell transplantation, and their brentuximab vedotin exposure differed. The patients, who had relapsed/refractory classical Hodgkin lymphoma, achieved best responses of complete response, partial response or progressive disease. This specimen consisted of peripheral blood mononuclear cells (PBMCs), obtained before the second cycle of nivolumab. V gene TRBV25-1 combines with J gene TRBJ1-2; TRBD1 matches 9 bases. This receptor was taken from a human donor with classical Hodgkin lymphoma. The CDR3 bases are TGTGCCAGCAGTGATCACGGACAGGGGCTTGGCTACACCTTC. Amino acids: CASSDHGQGLGYTF.